This T cell receptor (beta chain) appears in the sequencing data of a study of read filtering for tumor transcriptome and immune sequencing (dated by TCRdb to the early 2020s). Notes on the research overall: The cohort was composed of more than 16 male and roughly 15 female patients, with a mean age of around 66 years and an age range of roughly 47 to 90. Under revised international staging, about 8 patients fell into R-ISS I, more than 15 into R-ISS II and more than five into R-ISS III. After DNase treatment, whole-transcriptome libraries were prepared with the TruSeq RNA Access Library Prep Kit. TCR-region mapped reads per sample ranged from about 4 to 10.27 million with IR-seq versus only about 75 to 1,400 with RNA-seq. The study compared TCR repertoires from targeted immune repertoire sequencing and bulk whole-transcriptome sequencing run on the same bone marrow samples. One of the main goals was to work out a read-filtering strategy for immune repertoire data, in particular whether clonotypes backed by only a single read should be removed.

CDR1 is given as MNHNS and CDR2 as SASEGT, both from the germline V gene. There are 14 amino acids in the CDR3, from cysteine to phenylalanine inclusive. The entry retains the CDR3 DNA only, 42 bases that are in frame from base 1. Deletion took 6 bases off V and 4 bases off J, with a span of 13 bases between the germline ends. General study outcomes and caveats: Removing single-read clonotypes increased the correlation between IR-seq and RNA-seq shared clonotype proportions. Compared with RNA-seq, IR-seq captured clonotypes at much higher depth and more reliably, and a smaller IR-seq throughput was enough to identify most shared clonotypes. The sorted CD138-negative fraction was not purified T cells but a mixed bone marrow immune population. In IR-seq, single-read clonotypes were roughly 84% of clonotypes but around 3.6% of total reads; in RNA-seq they were approximately 73% of clonotypes and approximately 40% of reads.

Starting from 400 ng RNA, TCR libraries were constructed with the Immunoverse kit using molecular barcoded adaptors that cover the alpha/delta and beta/gamma chains. TCR library preparation used the same RNA that was used for transcriptome sequencing. Sequencing of TCR libraries was carried out on an Illumina HiSeq 4000 with 2 x 150 cycles. The study's own analysis went as follows. With MiXCR, TCR reads were aligned to human V, D, J and C references and assembled into CDR3 clonotypes, with quality filtering and error correction included. The tcR package in R was used to analyze clonotype counts and gene usage diversity. For inspection of raw mapping reads, RNA-seq reads were mapped by STAR aligner version 2.5.3a onto GRCh37 of the human genome. To test how sequencing depth affects detected clonotypes, IR-seq fastq files were randomly downsampled with Seqtk 1.3. TCRdb reran the public reads through fastp at Q25 and MiXCR, keeping productive beta chains. Each CDR3 protein appears once, grouped with its most common genes and DNA. The authors' filters were not applied to this entry. The sample records about 46,000 distinct CDR3 sequences, around 19% of which are singletons. The leading ten clones occupy approximately 40% of the sample.

This clonotype was counted many times. Its antigen has not been determined. One base away there is no much larger clone; base qualities are not given. Every patient had bone marrow sampled at the time of active disease. Ficoll-Hypaque density gradient centrifugation was used to isolate bone marrow mononuclear cells. Myeloma plasma cells were removed and CD138-negative cells were collected by negative selection after labeling with CD138 magnetic microbeads on a MACS separator. Purity of the isolated cells was checked by flow cytometry on an Attune NxT using CD138 antibodies. Total RNA was extracted with TRIzol reagent and quantified with a NanoDrop spectrophotometer. For each patient, paired RNA-seq and IR-seq were run on the CD138-negative bone marrow sample from that patient.

The chain is assembled from TRBV6-1 and TRBJ2-1; a confident D gene designation cannot be given. Sequenced material: a population of CD138-negative cells sorted from bone marrow. Taken with the paper, the label for cell subset or site translates to: bone marrow mononuclear cells depleted of CD138+ plasma/myeloma cells by negative magnetic selection. This clonotype was obtained from a donor at least 40 years old with multiple myeloma. CDR3 reads: CASRSGDSYNEQFF. Read as DNA, the sequence is TGTGCCAGCAGATCCGGAGACTCTTACAATGAGCAGTTCTTC.